Below are 21 T cell receptor beta chains sequenced from a single sample in a study of blood T cell repertoires in COVID-19. Sequencing used immunoSEQ multiplex PCR; TCRdb keeps in-frame clones, though not all of them. The top ten clones hold roughly 7.2% of a sample with some 180,000 clones, 80% to 85% of them seen once. The material sequenced was peripheral blood. The source of these receptors is a middle-aged woman with COVID-19, enrolled during active disease.

The chain recombines TRBV4-2 with TRBJ2-7; 14 bases map to TRBD2. Germline CDR1 reads LGHNA; CDR2 reads YNFKEQ. The CDR3 runs 20 residues. Trimming cost V 2 bases and J 0 bases; bases outside gene matches: 12. CDR3 bases: TGTGCCAGCAGCCAAAAAGAGGAAAGACTAGCGGGAGGGACCTCCTACGAGCAGTACTTC. This codes for CASSQKEERLAGGTSYEQYF.

The V and J genes are TRBV27 and TRBJ1-6; TRBD1 might be the D (6 bases). This CDR3 is 16 amino acids long. CDR1 and CDR2 (germline): MNHEY, SMNVEV (reference sequence). V shed 1 base and J shed 11 bases, with 18 bases lying between them. CDR3 coding DNA: TGTGCCAGCAGTTTATTCGGGACATCCCTCCAGGCACCCCTCCACTTT. Residues: CASSLFGTSLQAPLHF.

In this sample, this clone turned up many times. The chain has TRBV6-5 and TRBJ1-2, with a weak D call TRBD1 (5 bases). Germline V gene data show CDR1 as MNHEY and CDR2 as SVGAGI. Deletions cut 10 bases from V and 1 base from J, with 13 bases between. The CDR3 covers 13 residues. The CDR3 loop is CATTESFNYGYTF. In DNA, the CDR3 is TGTGCCACGACAGAATCTTTTAACTATGGCTACACCTTC.

Regarding this clone: Within the sample, other DNA sequences also encode this same CDR3. This chain links TRBV2 with TRBJ2-7, with 8 bases identical to TRBD2. V lost 3 bases and J lost 1; bases outside the gene matches: 2. Germline V gives CDR1 SNHLY, CDR2 FYNNEI. The CDR3 is made up of 14 amino acids. CDR3 region: CASSETSASYEQYF. In nucleotides, the CDR3 is TGTGCCAGCAGTGAGACTAGCGCTTCCTACGAGCAGTACTTC.

This clone was detected a few times. This rearrangement joins TRBV18 to TRBJ2-2; D not resolved. Germline lookup yields CDR1 KGHSH and CDR2 LQKENI. V lost 6 bases and J 6 bases, leaving 14 bases between the germline ends. This CDR3 is built from 14 residues. This CDR3 reads CASSADTGAGELFF. The CDR3 DNA is TGTGCCAGCTCTGCCGATACGGGTGCCGGGGAGCTGTTTTTT. Supplemented by reference TRBV18 and TRBJ2-2, the full variable domain reads NAGVMQNPRHLVRRRGQEARLRCSPMKGHSHVYWYRQLPEEGLKFMVYLQKENIIDESGMPKERFSAEFPKEGPSILRIQQVVRGDSAAYFCASSADTGAGELFFGEGSRLTVL.

In regard to this clone: Compared with germline, one end of the junction differs, possibly owing to a read error. The J gene is TRBJ1-6, the V gene TRBV7-8, with D perhaps TRBD1 (6 bases). The CDR3 length is 15 residues. Looked up from germline, CDR1 is SGHVS and CDR2 is FQNEAQ. Here the CDR3 reads CVSSLPRGFSSPLHF. The CDR3 DNA is TGTGTCAGCAGCCTCCCCAGGGGATTCAGTTCACCCCTCCACTTT.

This rearrangement joins TRBV28 to TRBJ2-1; no clear D gene. The CDR3 runs 11 residues. Germline CDR1 MDHEN, CDR2 SYDVKM. Trimming took 6 bases from V and 5 from J, leaving 5 bases between them. The CDR3, as DNA: TGTGCCAGCAGATCCAACAATGAGCAGTTCTTC. Its translation: CASRSNNEQFF. Using reference TRBV28 and TRBJ2-1 for the parts outside the CDR3, the full variable domain is DVKVTQSSRYLVKRTGEKVFLECVQDMDHENMFWYRQDPGLGLRLIYFSYDVKMKEKGDIPEGYSVSREKKERFSLILESASTNQTSMYLCASRSNNEQFFGPGTRLTVL.

The V call is TRBV5-1, the J call TRBJ2-5; the D gene is possibly TRBD1 (5 bases). Between the trimmed V and J ends, which lost 3 bases and 2 bases, there was a span of 8 bases. CDR3 size: 13 residues. Per germline, CDR1 SGHRS and CDR2 YFSETQ. CDR3 in amino acids: CASSWTPQETQYF. The CDR3 nucleotides are TGCGCCAGCAGCTGGACACCGCAAGAGACCCAGTACTTC. The full variable domain, in which reference TRBV5-1 and TRBJ2-5 provide the parts outside the CDR3, is KAGVTQTPRYLIKTRGQQVTLSCSPISGHRSVSWYQQTPGQGLQFLFEYFSETQRNKGNFPGRFSGRQFSNSRSEMNVSTLELGDSALYLCASSWTPQETQYFGPGTRLLVL.

The genes are TRBV9 and TRBJ2-5; D remains ambiguous. V dropped 0 bases and J dropped 2 bases, with 5 bases sitting between them. Germline values: CDR1 SGDLS, CDR2 YYNGEE. CDR3 size: 13 residues. For the CDR3, the DNA is TGTGCCAGCAGCGTAGCCAGTCAAGAGACCCAGTACTTC. Amino acids: CASSVASQETQYF. Together with reference TRBV9 and TRBJ2-5, the CDR3 gives the full variable domain: DSGVTQTPKHLITATGQRVTLRCSPRSGDLSVYWYQQSLDQGLQFLIQYYNGEERAKGNILERFSAQQFPDLHSELNLSSLELGDSALYFCASSVASQETQYFGPGTRLLVL.

This clone showed up many times. The chain employs TRBV6-4 and TRBJ1-5; 7 bases line up with TRBD1. This CDR3 comprises 15 residues. Germline CDR1 is MRHNA and CDR2 is SNTAGT. Trimming at V came to 0 bases and at J to 2 bases, leaving 1 base not matched to a gene. CDR3 DNA sequence: TGTGCCAGCAGTGACTCAGGGGGCGGCAATCAGCCCCAGCATTTT. It translates to CASSDSGGGNQPQHF.

The chain recombines TRBV27 with TRBJ1-2, with 7 bases aligning to TRBD1. CDR1 and CDR2 (germline): MNHEY, SMNVEV (reference sequence). V lost 5 bases and J lost 8; bases outside the gene matches: 11. There are 14 residues in the CDR3. The DNA of the CDR3 is TGTGCCAGCAGTCAGTCTCGACAGGGTGAAGGCTACACCTTC. Protein product: CASSQSRQGEGYTF.

The J gene is TRBJ1-1, the V gene TRBV27; D unclear. The CDR3 length is 14 residues. Per germline, CDR1 MNHEY and CDR2 SMNVEV (reference sequence). Trimming left V 5 bases short and J 0 bases short, with 10 bases between. DNA of the CDR3: TGTGCCAGCAGTACGCAGGTCATGAACACTGAAGCTTTCTTT. Protein product: CASSTQVMNTEAFF.

V is TRBV27 and J is TRBJ1-2; D perhaps matches TRBD1 (6 bases). Germline V gene lookup returns CDR1 MNHEY and CDR2 SMNVEV (reference sequence). With 1 base removed from V and 0 bases from J, the gap between germline ends came to 9 bases. The CDR3 sequence is 15 residues long. The CDR3 region has the DNA TGTGCCAGCAGTTTATTGGGGGCCCCTAACTATGGCTACACCTTC. Amino acids: CASSLLGAPNYGYTF.

This clone was seen a single time. The chain employs TRBV4-1 and TRBJ2-5; a weak D match, TRBD2 (5 bases). The germline gives CDR1 MGHRA, CDR2 YSYEKL. The CDR3 totals 15 residues. V lost 0 bases to trimming and J lost 1 base, with 9 bases between them. Here the CDR3 reads CASSQEGAVQETQYF. In DNA form, the CDR3 reads TGCGCCAGCAGCCAAGAGGGAGCGGTCCAAGAGACCCAGTACTTC.

The gene calls are TRBV3-1 (or the pseudogene TRBV3-2) and TRBJ2-5; TRBD1 agrees at 9 bases. Trimming cost V 6 bases and J 4 bases; bases outside gene matches: 6. The CDR3 runs to 14 residues. Germline V lookup: CDR1 LGHDT, CDR2 YNNKEL (reference sequence). The CDR3 protein is CASRRQGERETQYF. The CDR3 nucleotides read TGTGCCAGCAGACGACAGGGGGAACGAGAGACCCAGTACTTC.

This chain links TRBV5-8 with TRBJ2-3, with D possibly being TRBD2 (7 bases). The CDR3 sequence is 15 residues long. Germline assignment: CDR1 SGHTS and CDR2 YDEGEE. V was clipped by 5 bases and J by 2 bases, with 15 bases between them. DNA for the CDR3: TGTGCCAGCAGTCGGGGGGCTGCACACACAGATACGCAGTATTTT. Its protein is CASSRGAAHTDTQYF.

CDR3 in DNA: TGTGCCACCAGTGATTTTAGCATTCAGTACTTC. Protein product: CATSDFSIQYF. J is TRBJ2-4 and V is TRBV24-1; no clear D gene. The V gene lost 1 base and the J gene lost 9 bases, with 3 bases spanning the gap. CDR1 KGHDR and CDR2 SFDVKD come from the germline V gene. The CDR3 runs to 11 residues.

In the case of this clone: Within the sample, other DNA sequences also encode this same CDR3. V is TRBV7-3 and J is TRBJ2-7; unclear D gene. CDR1 SGHTA and CDR2 FQGTGA come from the germline V gene. V lost 3 bases and J 4 bases, leaving 7 bases between the germline ends. The CDR3 runs to 12 residues. The CDR3 sequence: CASSLNGYEQYF. CDR3 nucleotide sequence: TGTGCCAGCAGCTTGAACGGGTACGAGCAGTACTTC. The whole variable domain, remainder taken from reference TRBV7-3 and TRBJ2-7, is GAGVSQTPSNKVTEKGKYVELRCDPISGHTALYWYRQSLGQGPEFLIYFQGTGAADDSGLPNDRFFAVRPEGSVSTLKIQRTERGDSAVYLCASSLNGYEQYFGPGTRLTVT.

J is TRBJ2-1 and V is TRBV19; D might be TRBD1 (5 bases). This CDR3 has 16 residues. Trimming pared 7 bases from V and 0 bases from J, leaving 16 bases between. Germline V gene lookup returns CDR1 LNHDA and CDR2 SQIVND (reference sequence). The CDR3 spells CASKGMGDSSYNEQFF. In DNA form, the CDR3 reads TGTGCCAGTAAGGGGATGGGCGATAGCTCCTACAATGAGCAGTTCTTC.

V and J are TRBV19 and TRBJ2-1, with D unresolved. This CDR3 has 13 residues. Germline loops: CDR1 LNHDA, CDR2 SQIVND (reference sequence). Trimming cost V 4 bases and J 3 bases, with 7 bases left between them. Here the CDR3 reads CASSSGYYNEQFF. The CDR3 DNA is TGTGCCAGTAGTAGCGGTTACTACAATGAGCAGTTCTTC.

The rearrangement links TRBV19 to TRBJ1-4; D gene ambiguous. CDR1 is LNHDA and CDR2 is SQIVND in the germline V gene (reference sequence). This CDR3 comprises 15 residues. With 8 bases removed from V and 7 bases from J, the gap between germline ends came to 20 bases. The CDR3 nucleotides read TGTGCCAGTTCCCCCAGCCCCACGGGAGCTGAAAAACTGTTTTTT. Translating gives CASSPSPTGAEKLFF.